These 21 T cell receptor beta chains were all obtained from the same sample, sequenced in a study of persistence of HIV-infected CD4 T cells. Their target antigens are unknown. Sequencing used immunoSEQ version 4 in survey mode. Data came from immunoSEQ multiplex PCR; TCRdb stores just in-frame clones and leaves some out. The sample records about 36,000 clones, approximately 78% being singletons. Overlapping HIV-1 Gag 15-mer peptides at approximately 0.96 ug per peptide per mL were used. CD40L/CD69 double-negative CD45RO-high memory CD4+ T cells were collected. Specimen: cultured CD4+ T cells from PBMCs, collected from a patient who received antiretroviral therapy. These receptors came from an adult with HIV. The donor label of this sample is uncertain.

The rearrangement uses TRBV5-1 and TRBJ1-2, with D uncertain. Germline CDR1 SGHRS, CDR2 YFSETQ. This CDR3 region has 14 residues. Trimming cost V 3 bases and J 5 bases, with 14 bases left between them. The chain's CDR3 is CASSSETNRYGYTF. CDR3 nucleotide sequence: TGCGCCAGCAGCTCCGAGACGAATAGGTATGGCTACACCTTC.

The chain's CDR3 is CATSALSGRITGELFF. The DNA for the CDR3 is TGTGCCACCAGTGCCCTTTCAGGGCGGATTACCGGGGAGCTGTTTTTT. The rearrangement uses TRBV24-1 and TRBJ2-2; weak D call: TRBD1 (5 bases). V lost 5 bases and J 5 bases, leaving 17 bases between the germline ends. CDR1 KGHDR and CDR2 SFDVKD come from the germline V gene. The CDR3 runs to 16 residues.

This clone was seen a handful of times. V usage is TRBV24-1 and J usage is TRBJ2-5; no firm D call. This CDR3 is 14 amino acids long. V gave up 5 bases and J gave up 1 base, with 10 bases separating them. Germline V gene sequence: CDR1 KGHDR, CDR2 SFDVKD. In nucleotides, the CDR3 is TGTGCCACCAGTGGTAGGGATTTCCAAGAGACCCAGTACTTC. Protein product: CATSGRDFQETQYF.

The chain links TRBV5-1 to TRBJ2-6; no definite D call. Germline lookup yields CDR1 SGHRS and CDR2 YFSETQ. V dropped 0 bases and J dropped 0 bases, with 4 bases sitting between them. This CDR3 contains 15 residues. The CDR3 protein is CASSLGVSGANVLTF. DNA for the CDR3: TGCGCCAGCAGCTTGGGTGTCTCTGGGGCCAACGTCCTGACTTTC.

The genes are TRBV9 and TRBJ2-5; 9 nucleotides line up with TRBD1. Trimming took 3 bases from V and 5 from J; bases not matched to a gene: 8. CDR1 is SGDLS, CDR2 YYNGEE, per germline. The CDR3 loop spans 15 amino acids. Here the CDR3 reads CASSDGTGSRETQYF. The CDR3 nucleotides read TGTGCCAGCAGCGATGGGACAGGGTCCCGGGAGACCCAGTACTTC.

This chain joins TRBV7-8 and TRBJ1-5; 7 bases are a match to TRBD1. J lost 3 bases, V lost 2 bases, and 7 bases had no gene match. The germline gives CDR1 SGHVS, CDR2 FQNEAQ. CDR3 size: 16 residues. Here the CDR3 DNA reads TGTGCCAGCAGCTTAACAGGGGTGGGCAACAATCAGCCCCAGCATTTT. Amino acids: CASSLTGVGNNQPQHF. Looking up the rest from reference TRBV7-8 and TRBJ1-5 gives the full variable domain: GAGVSQSPRYKVAKRGQDVALRCDPISGHVSLFWYQQALGQGPEFLTYFQNEAQLDKSGLPSDRFFAERPEGSVSTLKIQRTQQEDSAVYLCASSLTGVGNNQPQHFGDGTRLSIL.

The CDR3 loop reads CAISESVVEVLGYTF. The CDR3 DNA reads TGTGCCATCAGTGAGTCGGTAGTGGAGGTCCTTGGCTACACCTTC. The chain has TRBV10-3 and TRBJ1-2; D is ambiguous. The CDR3 sequence is 15 residues long. Trimming left V 0 bases short and J 7 bases short, with 15 bases between. Germline V gene data show CDR1 as ENHRY and CDR2 as SYGVKD.

This clone is medium-sized (0.01 to 0.1%). This chain uses TRBV5-1 with TRBJ2-7, with D maybe TRBD1 (5 bases). This CDR3 comprises 14 residues. Germline V lookup: CDR1 SGHRS, CDR2 YFSETQ. The V end was cut by 0 bases, the J end by 5 bases, with 12 bases between. In DNA, the CDR3 is TGCGCCAGCAGCTTGGAGGCAGGGTCCCACGAGCAGTACTTC. Translating it yields CASSLEAGSHEQYF.

The chain links TRBV5-6 to TRBJ2-1; D unclear. This CDR3 is built from 14 residues. The ends were cut back, 1 base at V and 4 bases at J, with 9 bases in the middle. Germline V lookup: CDR1 SGHDT, CDR2 YYEEEE. In DNA, the CDR3 is TGTGCCAGCAGCTTGTTGGCAGCTTACAATGAGCAGTTCTTC. Amino acid sequence: CASSLLAAYNEQFF. Based on the CDR3 plus reference TRBV5-6 and TRBJ2-1, the full variable domain is DAGVTQSPTHLIKTRGQQVTLRCSPKSGHDTVSWYQQALGQGPQFIFQYYEEEERQRGNFPDRFSGHQFPNYSSELNVNALLLGDSALYLCASSLLAAYNEQFFGPGTRLTVL.

This clone has only one observation. The rearrangement uses TRBV18 and TRBJ2-2; 8 nucleotides agree with TRBD1. Germline V gene sequence: CDR1 KGHSH, CDR2 LQKENI. CDR3 length: 15 amino acids. After removal of 3 bases from V and 7 bases from J, the junction contained 7 bases not matched to a gene. This CDR3 reads CASSPGTGVVGELFF. The CDR3 nucleotides read TGTGCCAGCTCACCCGGGACAGGCGTCGTCGGGGAGCTGTTTTTT.

The J gene is TRBJ1-1, the V gene TRBV9; D not resolved. The length of the CDR3 is 13 residues. V lost 4 bases and J 5 bases, leaving 12 bases between the germline ends. Germline V lookup: CDR1 SGDLS, CDR2 YYNGEE. In DNA, the CDR3 is TGTGCCAGCAGCTACCAGTCGGGTACTGAAGCTTTCTTT. Amino acids: CASSYQSGTEAFF.

In this sample, this clone turned up a few times. The chain joins TRBV2 to TRBJ1-2; possible D gene TRBD1, 5 bases. The germline CDR1 and CDR2 sequences are SNHLY and FYNNEI. V was clipped by 7 bases and J by 0 bases, with 15 bases between them. This CDR3 is 15 amino acids long. The CDR3 reads CASIEGSKANYGYTF. The CDR3 DNA sequence: TGTGCCAGCATAGAGGGGAGTAAAGCTAACTATGGCTACACCTTC.

This clone occurred once. The gene calls are TRBV5-8 and TRBJ1-5; TRBD1 is a possible D gene (6 bases). V was cut by 2 bases and J by 5 bases, with 20 bases left in between. The CDR3 has 17 amino acids. Germline CDR1 reads SGHTS; CDR2 reads YDEGEE. DNA for the CDR3: TGTGCCAGCAGCTTCGTACAGGGAGGAGCCGTAGATCAGCCCCAGCATTTT. This gives the protein CASSFVQGGAVDQPQHF.

In this sample, this clone turned up once. This chain joins TRBV15 and TRBJ2-2; TRBD2 might be the D (6 bases). Germline V gene data show CDR1 as LNHNV and CDR2 as YYDKDF (reference sequence). The CDR3 spans 15 residues. The V end lost 1 base, the J end lost 5 bases, and 11 bases lay between the germline ends. The CDR3 is CATSRAGTGTGELFF. As DNA, the CDR3 is TGTGCCACCAGCAGAGCCGGGACTGGAACCGGGGAGCTGTTTTTT.

This chain joins TRBV6-5 and TRBJ1-5, with TRBD1 as a possible D gene (6 bases). Between the trimmed V and J ends, which lost 6 bases and 2 bases, there was a span of 11 bases. The germline CDR1 and CDR2 sequences are MNHEY and SVGAGI. The CDR3 totals 14 residues. CDR3 residues: CASSREGGNQPQHF. The DNA for the CDR3 is TGTGCCAGCAGCAGGGAGGGGGGCAATCAGCCCCAGCATTTT.

The chain joins TRBV2 to TRBJ2-6; D ambiguous. V dropped 2 bases and J dropped 0 bases, with 11 bases sitting between them. CDR1 is SNHLY, CDR2 FYNNEI, per germline. CDR3 length equals 17 residues. The DNA of the CDR3 is TGTGCCAGCAGTGAATTGGGCTTCATCTCTGGGGCCAACGTCCTGACTTTC. Translation: CASSELGFISGANVLTF. The full variable domain, in which reference TRBV2 and TRBJ2-6 provide the parts outside the CDR3, is EPEVTQTPSHQVTQMGQEVILRCVPISNHLYFYWYRQILGQKVEFLVSFYNNEISEKSEIFDDQFSVERPDGSNFTLKIRSTKLEDSAMYFCASSELGFISGANVLTFGAGSRLTVL.

The rearrangement uses TRBV3-1 (or the pseudogene TRBV3-2) and TRBJ1-3; perhaps TRBD1 as D (5 bases). The CDR3 is made up of 18 amino acids. Trimming pared 1 base from V and 0 bases from J, leaving 16 bases between. Germline CDR1 is LGHDT and CDR2 is YNNKEL (reference sequence). CDR3 in amino acids: CASSQGQRPTHSGNTIYF. As DNA, the CDR3 is TGTGCCAGCAGCCAAGGACAGAGACCGACGCACTCTGGAAACACCATATATTTT.

This clone was seen once. V is TRBV12-3 or TRBV12-4 and J is TRBJ1-3; D is uncertain. The CDR3 is 13 residues long. Deletions cut 5 bases from V and 0 bases from J, with 5 bases between. The DNA of the CDR3 is TGTGCCAGCAGTCAGAGCTCTGGAAACACCATATATTTT. Translated, it gives CASSQSSGNTIYF.

This rearrangement joins TRBV5-1 to TRBJ1-5, with a tentative D call TRBD1 (5 bases). The length of the CDR3 is 15 residues. Deletions cut 0 bases from V and 5 bases from J, with 12 bases between. From germline, CDR1 is SGHRS and CDR2 YFSETQ. The CDR3 coding sequence is TGCGCCAGCAGCTTGGCCGGGGGGTGGGATCAGCCCCAGCATTTT. Translated: CASSLAGGWDQPQHF. The complete variable domain, with remaining parts taken from reference TRBV5-1 and TRBJ1-5, reads KAGVTQTPRYLIKTRGQQVTLSCSPISGHRSVSWYQQTPGQGLQFLFEYFSETQRNKGNFPGRFSGRQFSNSRSEMNVSTLELGDSALYLCASSLAGGWDQPQHFGDGTRLSIL.

The rearrangement links TRBV19 to TRBJ1-2; D is unclear. The V gene's germline CDR1 is LNHDA and CDR2 SQIVND (reference sequence). Trimming left V 7 bases short and J 1 base short, with 7 bases between. This CDR3 is 12 amino acids long. This chain's CDR3 is CASTPDNYGYTF. DNA of the CDR3: TGTGCCAGTACCCCGGATAACTATGGCTACACCTTC.

The rearrangement links TRBV19 to TRBJ2-1, with D possibly called TRBD1 or TRBD2 (5 bases each). The ends were cut back, 6 bases at V and 3 bases at J, with 9 bases in the middle. The CDR3 contains 13 residues. The germline CDR1 and CDR2 sequences are LNHDA and SQIVND (reference sequence). CDR3 sequence: CASRGTVYNEQFF. The CDR3, as DNA: TGTGCCAGTAGGGGGACCGTCTACAATGAGCAGTTCTTC.